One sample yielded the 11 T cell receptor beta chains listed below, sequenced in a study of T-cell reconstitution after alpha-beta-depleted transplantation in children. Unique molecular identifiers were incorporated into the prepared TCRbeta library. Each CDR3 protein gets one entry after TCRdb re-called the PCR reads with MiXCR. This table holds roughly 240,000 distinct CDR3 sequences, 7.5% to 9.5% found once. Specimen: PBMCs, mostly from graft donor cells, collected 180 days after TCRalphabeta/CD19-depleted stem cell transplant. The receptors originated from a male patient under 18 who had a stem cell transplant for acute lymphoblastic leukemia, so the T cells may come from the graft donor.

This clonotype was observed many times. CDR3 sequence (DNA): TGTGCCAGCAGCAAGGACAGGGAAGCTTTCTTT. Protein sequence: CASSKDREAFF. The V gene is TRBV3-1, the J gene TRBJ1-1, with 7 nucleotides matching TRBD1. V gave up 5 bases and J gave up 8 bases; unmatched junction bases: 2. The CDR3 has 11 amino acids. Germline V lookup: CDR1 LGHDT, CDR2 YNNKEL (reference sequence).

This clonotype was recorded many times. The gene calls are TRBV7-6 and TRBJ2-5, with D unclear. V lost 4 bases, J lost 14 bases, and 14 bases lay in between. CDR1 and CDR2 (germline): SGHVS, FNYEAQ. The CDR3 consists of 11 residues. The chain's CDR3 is CASSSLPQLYF. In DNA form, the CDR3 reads TGTGCCAGCAGCTCGCTTCCCCAACTTTACTTC.

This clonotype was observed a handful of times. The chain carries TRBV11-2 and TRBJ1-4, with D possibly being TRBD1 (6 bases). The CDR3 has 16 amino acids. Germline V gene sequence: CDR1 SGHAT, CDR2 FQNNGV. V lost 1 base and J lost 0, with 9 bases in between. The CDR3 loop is CASSLGRTATNEKLFF. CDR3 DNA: TGTGCCAGCAGCTTAGGAAGGACAGCAACTAATGAAAAACTGTTTTTT.

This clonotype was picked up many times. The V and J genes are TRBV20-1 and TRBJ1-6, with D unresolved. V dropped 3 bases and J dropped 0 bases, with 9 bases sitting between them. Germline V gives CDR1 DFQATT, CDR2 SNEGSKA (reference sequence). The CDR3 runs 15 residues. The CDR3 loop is CSASRTSSYNSPLHF. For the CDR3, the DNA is TGCAGTGCTAGTCGGACGAGCTCCTATAATTCACCCCTCCACTTT.

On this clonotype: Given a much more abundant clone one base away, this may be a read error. The CDR3 loop is CASSLWQGLYEQYF. The CDR3 DNA follows: TGCGCCAGCAGCTTGTGGCAGGGGTTATACGAGCAGTACTTC. V and J are TRBV5-1 and TRBJ2-7, with a tentative D call TRBD1 (6 bases). This CDR3 spans 14 amino acids. CDR1 and CDR2 from the germline V gene are SGHRS and YFSETQ. Trimming removed 1 base from V and 4 bases from J, with 12 bases in between. Supplemented by reference TRBV5-1 and TRBJ2-7, the full variable domain reads KAGVTQTPRYLIKTRGQQVTLSCSPISGHRSVSWYQQTPGQGLQFLFEYFSETQRNKGNFPGRFSGRQFSNSRSEMNVSTLELGDSALYLCASSLWQGLYEQYFGPGTRLTVT.

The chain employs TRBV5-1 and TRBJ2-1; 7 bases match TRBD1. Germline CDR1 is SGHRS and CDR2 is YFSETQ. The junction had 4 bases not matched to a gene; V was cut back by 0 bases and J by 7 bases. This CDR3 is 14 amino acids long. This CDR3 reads CASSLGDRENEQFF. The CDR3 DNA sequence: TGCGCCAGCAGCTTGGGGGACAGAGAGAATGAGCAGTTCTTC. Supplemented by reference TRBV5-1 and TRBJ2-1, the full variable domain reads KAGVTQTPRYLIKTRGQQVTLSCSPISGHRSVSWYQQTPGQGLQFLFEYFSETQRNKGNFPGRFSGRQFSNSRSEMNVSTLELGDSALYLCASSLGDRENEQFFGPGTRLTVL.

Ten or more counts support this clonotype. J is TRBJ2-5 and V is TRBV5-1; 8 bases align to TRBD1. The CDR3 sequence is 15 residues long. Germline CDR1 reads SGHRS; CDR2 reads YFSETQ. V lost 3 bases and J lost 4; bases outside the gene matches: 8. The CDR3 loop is CASSSTGVWGETQYF. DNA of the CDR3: TGCGCCAGCAGCTCGACAGGGGTATGGGGAGAGACCCAGTACTTC.

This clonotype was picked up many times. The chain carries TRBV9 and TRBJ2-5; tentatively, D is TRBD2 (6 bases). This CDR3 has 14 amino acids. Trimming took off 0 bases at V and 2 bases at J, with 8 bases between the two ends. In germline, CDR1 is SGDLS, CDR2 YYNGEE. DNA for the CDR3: TGTGCCAGCAGCGTAGGGGGGGTACAAGAGACCCAGTACTTC. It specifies CASSVGGVQETQYF.

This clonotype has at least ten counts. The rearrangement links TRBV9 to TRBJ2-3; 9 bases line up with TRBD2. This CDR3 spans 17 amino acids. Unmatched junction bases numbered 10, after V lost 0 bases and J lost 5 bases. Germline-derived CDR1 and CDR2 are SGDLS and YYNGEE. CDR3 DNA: TGTGCCAGCAGCGTAGCTGGTCAGCGGGGGGCTATAGATACGCAGTATTTT. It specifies CASSVAGQRGAIDTQYF.

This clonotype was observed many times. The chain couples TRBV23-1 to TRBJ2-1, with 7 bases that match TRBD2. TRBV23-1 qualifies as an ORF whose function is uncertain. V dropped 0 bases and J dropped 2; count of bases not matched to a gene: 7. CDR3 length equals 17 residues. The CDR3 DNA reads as TGCGCCAGCAGTCAATCTGTGACTAGCTGGGCCTACAATGAGCAGTTCTTC. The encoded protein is CASSQSVTSWAYNEQFF.

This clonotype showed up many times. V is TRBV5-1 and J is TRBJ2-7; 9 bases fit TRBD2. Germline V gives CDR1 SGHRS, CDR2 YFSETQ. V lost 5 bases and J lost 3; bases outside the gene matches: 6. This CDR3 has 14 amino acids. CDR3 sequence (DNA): TGCGCCAGCAGACTAGCGGGTGGTTTCTACGAGCAGTACTTC. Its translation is CASRLAGGFYEQYF.